Below are 22 T cell receptor beta chains sequenced from a single sample in a study of beta chain features in type 1 diabetes (dated by TCRdb to 2017 to 2018). Results the study describes overall, beyond this receptor: In all four CD4+ subsets, TCRB CDR3 length was moderately but significantly shorter in type 1 diabetes patients.

The library was generated by the immunoSEQ multiplex PCR assay. All of the isolated RNA was reverse transcribed with the High Capacity cDNA Reverse Transcription Kit, so expressed TCRB transcripts were sequenced. What TCRdb holds here is the immuneACCESS table cut down to in-frame rearrangements. Part of the clones is not present; checked against another copy, under half of the missing clones reflect an unresolved V gene, and the others are unexplained. For this sample there are roughly 730,000 clones; 10% to 15% appear just once. Less than 0.025% of the sample is held by the ten biggest clonotypes. The antigens of these receptors remain unknown. The sequencing sample was made of naive CD4+ T cells from blood. The meaning of the sample's cell subset or site label: true naive CD4+ T cells. The source is a man aged 18 to 29 with type 1 diabetes.

The sample holds a few counts of this clone. The chain has TRBV18 and TRBJ1-4, with D hard to call. The CDR3 is made up of 13 amino acids. In germline, CDR1 is KGHSH, CDR2 LQKENI. Trimming took 3 bases from V and 8 from J, leaving 10 bases between them. For the CDR3, the DNA is TGTGCCAGCTCACCCCCGAACGGAGAAAAACTGTTTTTT. Protein sequence: CASSPPNGEKLFF.

The chain links TRBV4-1 to TRBJ1-4; 7 bases are shared with TRBD1. Trimming cost V 5 bases and J 4 bases; bases outside gene matches: 7. CDR1 and CDR2 from the germline V gene are MGHRA and YSYEKL. The CDR3 is 15 amino acids. CDR3 loop: CASSSRQGGNEKLFF. The CDR3, as DNA: TGCGCCAGCAGCTCTCGACAGGGCGGTAATGAAAAACTGTTTTTT.

This clone was seen more than once but under ten times. Other DNA sequences from this sample encode an identical CDR3 as well. This rearrangement joins TRBV18 to TRBJ2-7, with D hard to call. The CDR3 is made up of 13 amino acids. Trimming left V 2 bases short and J 0 bases short, with 5 bases between. CDR1 and CDR2 from the germline V gene are KGHSH and LQKENI. The CDR3 sequence is CASSPSASYEQYF. The CDR3, as DNA: TGTGCCAGCTCACCAAGCGCCTCCTACGAGCAGTACTTC. Looking up the rest from reference TRBV18 and TRBJ2-7 gives the full variable domain: NAGVMQNPRHLVRRRGQEARLRCSPMKGHSHVYWYRQLPEEGLKFMVYLQKENIIDESGMPKERFSAEFPKEGPSILRIQQVVRGDSAAYFCASSPSASYEQYFGPGTRLTVT.

This clone has just a few counts. The rearrangement uses TRBV10-2 and TRBJ2-3; 11 positions agree with TRBD2. There are 15 residues in the CDR3. After removal of 6 bases from V and 2 bases from J, the junction contained 4 bases not matched to a gene. CDR1 and CDR2 (germline): WSHSY, SAAADI. The CDR3, as DNA: TGCGCCAGCAGGGCTAGCGGGGGGTACACAGATACGCAGTATTTT. Translated: CASRASGGYTDTQYF.

This chain joins TRBV28 and TRBJ2-7, with TRBD1 identical over 9 bases. Germline CDR1 is MDHEN and CDR2 is SYDVKM. The CDR3 loop spans 16 amino acids. The ends lost 8 bases at V and 1 base at J; junction bases unmatched: 12. Here the CDR3 DNA reads TGTGCCAGCCAAGTTGAGGGACAGGGATGGTCCTACGAGCAGTACTTC. It is translated as CASQVEGQGWSYEQYF.

The chain recombines TRBV29-1 with TRBJ1-2; no clear D gene. With 3 bases removed from V and 5 bases from J, the gap between germline ends came to 19 bases. There are 15 residues in the CDR3. Germline V gives CDR1 SQVTM, CDR2 ANQGSEA. Here the CDR3 reads CSVERGLGDQYGYTF. The CDR3 DNA follows: TGCAGCGTTGAGCGGGGTTTGGGAGACCAGTATGGCTACACCTTC.

This clone came up a few times. The chain recombines TRBV5-1 with TRBJ2-7, with 8 bases aligning to TRBD1. V shed 5 bases, J shed 2 bases, and the junction held 6 bases outside the gene matches. CDR1 is SGHRS, CDR2 YFSETQ, per germline. This CDR3 is built from 14 residues. The CDR3 coding sequence is TGCGCCAGCAGGTCTCAGACAGGGGCCTACGAGCAGTACTTC. Residues: CASRSQTGAYEQYF.

This clone was seen a few times. The chain carries TRBV2 and TRBJ2-7; tentatively, D is TRBD2 (5 bases). Germline CDR1 is SNHLY and CDR2 is FYNNEI. This CDR3 is 17 amino acids long. V lost 5 bases, J lost 2 bases, and 22 bases lay in between. Here the CDR3 DNA reads TGTGCCAGCAGTTCCACCTTGGTTGTAGCGTCTACCTACGAGCAGTACTTC. It yields the protein CASSSTLVVASTYEQYF.

The chain combines TRBV4-1 with TRBJ1-2; 12 nucleotides match TRBD1. Looked up from germline, CDR1 is MGHRA and CDR2 is YSYEKL. V was pared by 0 bases and J by 7 bases, with 6 bases of the junction left unmatched. The CDR3 is made up of 16 amino acids. The CDR3 DNA sequence: TGCGCCAGCAGCCAAGAACAGGGACAGGGGGCGCGTGGCTACACCTTC. Translated: CASSQEQGQGARGYTF.

Only one count was recorded for this clone. This chain connects TRBV9 to TRBJ1-1; 9 bases fit TRBD1. The V gene's germline CDR1 is SGDLS and CDR2 YYNGEE. With V trimmed by 4 bases and J by 5 bases, 12 bases remained unmatched. The CDR3 runs to 16 residues. The CDR3 here is CASSPSPQGAGTEAFF. DNA of the CDR3: TGTGCCAGCAGCCCCAGCCCACAGGGGGCTGGGACTGAAGCTTTCTTT.

The rearrangement joins TRBV7-7 to TRBJ2-3; 9 bases fit TRBD1. The CDR3 contains 16 residues. The V segment lost 5 bases and the J segment 1 base; nucleotides outside the gene matches: 7. Germline lookup yields CDR1 SSHAT and CDR2 FNYEAQ (reference sequence). Here the CDR3 reads CASSPGTGIGTDTQYF. For the CDR3, the DNA is TGTGCCAGCAGCCCGGGGACAGGGATAGGCACAGATACGCAGTATTTT.

This clone was recorded a few times. This chain joins TRBV29-1 and TRBJ2-3; the D gene is possibly TRBD2 (6 bases). Germline CDR1 and CDR2: SQVTM and ANQGSEA. V lost 1 base to trimming and J lost 3 bases, with 8 bases between them. The CDR3 is 13 residues long. CDR3 amino acids: CSVEVGGTDTQYF. DNA for the CDR3: TGCAGCGTTGAAGTGGGGGGAACAGATACGCAGTATTTT.

This clone was picked up a small number of times. Distinct nucleotide sequences in the sample also encode this CDR3. The chain employs TRBV6-5 and TRBJ1-2; unclear D gene. Trimming cost V 2 bases and J 2 bases, with 6 bases left between them. Germline loops: CDR1 MNHEY, CDR2 SVGAGI. The CDR3 runs 13 residues. The DNA for the CDR3 is TGTGCCAGCAGTTACGACGGGAACTATGGCTACACCTTC. Amino acid sequence: CASSYDGNYGYTF.

This clone occurred a few times. This sequence joins TRBV7-2 and TRBJ2-7, with a weak D call TRBD2 (5 bases). The CDR3 totals 17 residues. In germline, CDR1 is SGHTA, CDR2 FQGNSA. V shed 1 base and J shed 3 bases, with 19 bases lying between them. The CDR3 sequence is CASSLVGSGVLNYEQYF. The CDR3 DNA reads as TGTGCCAGCAGCTTAGTAGGGTCCGGGGTTTTAAACTACGAGCAGTACTTC.

This chain links TRBV18 with TRBJ1-4, with 9 positions matching TRBD1. V shed 5 bases, J shed 8 bases, and the junction held 12 bases outside the gene matches. Germline CDR1 is KGHSH and CDR2 is LQKENI. This CDR3 contains 16 residues. The CDR3 DNA reads as TGTGCCAGCTCAACGGACAGGGGTCCAGGGGGCGAAAAACTGTTTTTT. Protein: CASSTDRGPGGEKLFF.

This clone showed up just a few times. V is TRBV6-5 and J is TRBJ2-7; 7 bases match TRBD1. The CDR3 consists of 15 residues. Per the germline V gene, CDR1 is MNHEY and CDR2 is SVGAGI. V shed 2 bases, J shed 6 bases, and the junction held 10 bases outside the gene matches. The CDR3 sequence is CASSYDREISSEQYF. In DNA, the CDR3 is TGTGCCAGCAGTTACGACAGGGAAATCAGTTCCGAGCAGTACTTC.

The V gene is TRBV30, the J gene TRBJ2-1; D could derive from TRBD1 or TRBD2 (6 bases each). From germline, CDR1 is GTSNPN and CDR2 SVGIG (reference sequence). V dropped 3 bases and J dropped 7 bases, with 19 bases sitting between them. The length of the CDR3 is 15 residues. DNA for the CDR3: TGTGCCTGGAGAATGTGGAGGGGGGCCAAGAATGAGCAGTTCTTC. As protein: CAWRMWRGAKNEQFF.

This clone was found a few times. The V call is TRBV2, the J call TRBJ2-1; D tentatively reads TRBD1 or TRBD2 (5 bases each). Trimming cost V 5 bases and J 8 bases, with 13 bases left between them. The CDR3 extends over 13 amino acids. Per germline, CDR1 SNHLY and CDR2 FYNNEI. CDR3 sequence reads: CASSPDWGDEQFF. The CDR3 nucleotides are TGTGCCAGCAGTCCGGACTGGGGCGATGAGCAGTTCTTC.

This sequence joins TRBV30 and TRBJ1-5, with D perhaps matching TRBD1 (6 bases). Per the germline V gene, CDR1 is GTSNPN and CDR2 is SVGIG (reference sequence). The CDR3 loop spans 17 amino acids. The V and J ends lost 3 bases and 0 bases respectively, with 18 bases between them. Here the CDR3 DNA reads TGTGCCTGGAGCGCAGGGGCGATAGGATATAGCAATCAGCCCCAGCATTTT. This encodes CAWSAGAIGYSNQPQHF.

This clone was recorded a few times. The rearrangement links TRBV6-5 to TRBJ2-7; tentative D call: TRBD2 (5 bases). The germline V gene encodes CDR1 MNHEY and CDR2 SVGAGI. V was clipped by 0 bases and J by 3 bases, with 12 bases between them. This CDR3 is built from 15 residues. The CDR3 nucleotides read TGTGCCAGCAGTTACTCGAGCAGCGGTGGCTACGAGCAGTACTTC. Amino acids: CASSYSSSGGYEQYF.

The chain couples TRBV18 to TRBJ2-3; D gene ambiguous. Germline V gene data show CDR1 as KGHSH and CDR2 as LQKENI. This CDR3 has 13 residues. V lost 2 bases to trimming and J lost 3 bases, with 6 bases between them. In DNA, the CDR3 is TGTGCCAGCTCACCAATTGGTACAGATACGCAGTATTTT. This sequence encodes CASSPIGTDTQYF.

A word on this clone: The same CDR3 arises from other DNA sequences in this sample as well. The V gene is TRBV18, the J gene TRBJ2-5; possibly TRBD2 for D (5 bases). This CDR3 comprises 13 residues. CDR1 and CDR2 from the germline V gene are KGHSH and LQKENI. The germline V and J ends were trimmed by 0 bases and 3 bases, with 5 bases remaining between them. CDR3 residues: CASSPPGEETQYF. The CDR3 region has the DNA TGTGCCAGCTCACCACCCGGGGAAGAGACCCAGTACTTC.